This T cell receptor beta chain was observed in a study of shared clonotypes between healthy human individuals. The CDR3 spans 14 residues. Per germline, CDR1 MDHEN and CDR2 SYDVKM. Trimming cost V 5 bases and J 7 bases, with 14 bases left between them. The data were produced by immunoSEQ multiplex PCR, yet TCRdb's version contains in-frame clones alone and is incomplete. This sample has about 2.4 million clones, with 93% found just once. The specimen sequenced was naive CD4+ T cells from PBMCs. As to subset: CD45RA+ positively selected. This receptor was obtained from a young man in good health. Some clones in this sample may be carry-over from other donors' samples. The chain links TRBV28 to TRBJ1-4, with a tentative D call TRBD1 (5 bases). The CDR3 DNA reads as TGTGCCAGCAGTCCAGGGACCCGGAGTGAAAAACTGTTTTTT. Amino acids: CASSPGTRSEKLFF.